The sequence of this T cell receptor beta chain was determined in a study of T-cell memory formation after mild COVID-19 (dated by TCRdb to about 2021). Some background on the complete study: TCR sequence clusters from the two donors were found to be largely donor specific. Longitudinal TCRalpha and TCRbeta repertoire sequencing tracked T-cell clones expanding and contracting after mild COVID-19 in a couple of donors. The cohort was made up of two young adult volunteers, one female and one male, who were previously healthy.

Broad study findings and their caveats: The second-wave clones that peaked on day 37 were not confirmed to be SARS-CoV-2 specific. Some responding clones were found in pre-infection memory, which suggests that pre-existing cross-reactive memory T cells took part in the SARS-CoV-2 response. Contracting CD4+ clones were located mainly in the CM and EM memory subsets, whereas CD8+ clones were found to be enriched in EMRA. The study included only two mild cases, and larger cohorts that include severe cases with pre-infection samples were judged to be necessary. Clones contracting from day 15 to 85 had balanced CD4/CD8 phenotypes, while a second wave expanding from day 15 to 37 was biased towards CD4+.

From the germline V gene, CDR1 is SGHVS and CDR2 is FNYEAQ. Including cysteine and phenylalanine, the CDR3 has 16 amino acids. The only DNA kept is the CDR3, 48 bases in frame from the first base. V ends up 0 bases short and J 5 bases short, with an unmatched junction base count of 7. This clonotype was picked up a small number of times. The antigen this receptor binds is unknown. No base quality information exists; no much larger clone differs at one position. Sequencer: Illumina NovaSeq 6000. Using 5'RACE with constant-segment primers, TCRalpha and TCRbeta cDNA libraries were constructed, with sample barcodes and unique molecular identifiers added in the process. Trizol reagent was used to extract RNA from every sample. Libraries were amplified in two PCR steps, with a second sample barcode and Illumina TruSeq adapters added in the second step. Sequencing of the libraries was done on an Illumina NovaSeq, producing 2 x 150 bp paired-end reads. As for the original processing: Demultiplexing of reads and collapsing into UMI-guided consensus sequences were performed with migec v1.2.7. Using mixcr v2.1.11, UMI consensuses were aligned to TRA and TRB V and J templates and then assembled into clonotypes. Clonotypes were classified as expanded or contracted when called significant by both edgeR and NoisET, with noise models trained on biological replicates. edgeR calls used a false discovery rate-adjusted p below 0.01 and a log2 fold-change threshold of 1. As an exploratory analysis of dynamics, max-normalized trajectories of the 1000 most abundant clonotypes were examined by PCA with hierarchical clustering. Each responding clone was given a CD4 or CD8 phenotype based on the CD4+ and CD8+ repertoires, which had been sequenced separately. TCRdb reworked the public reads: Q25 trimming with fastp, MiXCR clone assembly, productive beta chains retained. One record per CDR3 amino acid sequence lists the most common genes and DNA. The V and J calls shown here were made by TCRdb, not taken from the authors' results. This sample comprises 450,000 to 650,000 distinct CDR3 sequences, 20% of them detected only once. Of the sample, around 13% is held by the ten largest clones.

Ficoll-Paque density gradient centrifugation was the method used to isolate PBMCs. Sequencing was done on a sample of PBMCs or a T cell subset sorted from them (not recorded which). The source of this sequence is an adult woman who had mild COVID-19 (a few samples of this study predate the infection). The sample titles of this study are shuffled in the database, so cell type and time point are left out; the donor was told from shared clones. The rearranged segments are TRBV7-6 and TRBJ2-3; 8 bases in the junction line up with TRBD1. The CDR3 reads CASSLASGTGQDTQYF. The DNA reads TGTGCCAGCAGCTTAGCGAGTGGGACAGGTCAAGATACGCAGTATTTT.